Sequencing of this TCR beta chain was carried out in a study of blood T cell repertoires in COVID-19 (dated by TCRdb to the early 2020s). About the investigation overall: Samples covering the acute and convalescent phases of COVID-19 were provided by collaborators in the United States, Italy and Spain. Subjects who had been exposed to COVID-19, were actively infected with it, or had recovered from it provided the deeply sampled blood TCRbeta repertoires that made up the dataset. The sample metadata nearly always contained a de-identified subject ID, COVID-19 status, age in years and sex. The material from the prospective study consisted of cDNA or gDNA derived from T cells, B-cell-depleted T cells, or PBMCs. The repertoires were made available in a free public database intended to serve as a resource for research on the immune response to SARS-CoV-2. Where available, HLA class I and class II types were taken from metadata supplied by the sample provider and were not determined by assay-based typing. Samples came from the ongoing ImmuneRACE study (first 160 participants) plus 1,254 subjects from 6 global collaborators. Results and caveats for the whole study, not just this receptor: The amount of clinical and demographic metadata varied by source and participant and was provided uncurated.

The immunoSEQ Assay, a bias-controlled multiplex PCR, was used to amplify TCRbeta CDR3 regions from genomic DNA. The original pipeline was this. Within the assay, amplification of reference gene primers was used to estimate how many nucleated cells each sample contained. Sequence reads were collapsed and filtered to measure the absolute abundance of every unique TCRbeta CDR3 rearrangement. For each sample, productive Simpson clonality was calculated by taking the square root of Simpson's diversity index across productive rearrangements. As stored in TCRdb, this immuneACCESS dataset retains in-frame rearrangements with V and J assigned. A fraction of the clones does not appear; measured against another copy, unresolved V genes explain less than half of the discrepancy, and the remainder lacks a known reason. Clone size and the V and J calls come from that table; the DNA yielded D and trimming. Present in this sample are approximately 530,000 clones, approximately 91% of which were seen just once. The ten largest make up around 8% of the sample.

A word on this clone: Its specific antigen is unknown. No base qualities exist here, and no much larger clone lies one base off it.

Via the germline V gene, CDR1 is MGHRA and CDR2 YSYEKL. From the cysteine through the phenylalanine, the CDR3 covers 16 amino acids. Left in the record is the CDR3 DNA by itself, 48 bases read in frame from the first base. Compared with germline, V lacks 4 bases and J lacks 7 bases; bases without a gene match: 15. At one collaborating source in Seattle, patients were enrolled during active infection and were followed longitudinally through the course of disease. Each collaborating institution followed its own protocols to collect whole blood in K2EDTA tubes. For TCRbeta analysis, collaborators shipped samples as frozen whole blood, isolated PBMCs, or DNA extracted from either of those sample types.

This sequence uses TRBV4-1 and TRBJ1-1, and 7 junction bases match TRBD1. Input material: peripheral blood. The clonotype comes from a woman in her fifties or sixties with COVID-19, enrolled during active disease. The nucleotides read TGCGCCAGCAGCCTCCGACAGGGCGGTACGGGTATTGAAGCTTTCTTT. This encodes CASSLRQGGTGIEAFF.